This paragraph covers one T cell receptor (beta chain) sequence. Measured with immunoSEQ multiplex PCR; TCRdb has only the in-frame clones, and not every one. The sample includes around 21,000 clones, around 75% seen only once; the top ten take 5.6%. The sample is drawn from a study of immune evolution from preneoplasia to lung adenocarcinoma. CDR3 length equals 13 residues. Trimming took 7 bases from V and 4 from J; bases not matched to a gene: 6. Looked up from germline, CDR1 is MNHEY and CDR2 is SVGAGI. Sample: FFPE invasive lung adenocarcinoma tissue. This chain links TRBV6-5 with TRBJ2-7, with TRBD2 identical over 8 bases. This TCR derives from a person in their sixties or seventies with lung adenocarcinoma. The CDR3 DNA reads TGTGCCAGCAATAGACTAGCGTCGTACGAGCAGTACTTC. The encoded protein is CASNRLASYEQYF.